The clone carrying this T cell receptor beta chain was observed a few times. Sample-barcoded 5' priming and a J-beta primer mix drove a second PCR of 7 to 11 cycles. TCRdb reprocessed the 5' RACE reads with MiXCR, giving one entry per CDR3 protein. The repertoire consists of roughly 700,000 distinct CDR3 sequences, with 45% to 50% occurring once and the leading ten covering about a third. The CDR3 extends over 13 amino acids. Germline CDR1 reads MNHEY; CDR2 reads SVGAGI. With 8 bases removed from V and 7 bases from J, the gap between germline ends came to 14 bases. This record belongs to a study of blood T cells in healthy people across ages.

The rearrangement links TRBV6-5 to TRBJ2-2, with D possibly being TRBD1 (6 bases). This clonotype was obtained from a woman aged 60-75 years in good health. The sequenced sample was blood. CDR3 sequence (DNA): TGTGCCAGCCCCAGGGGCCTAGGCGGGGAGCTGTTTTTT. Protein: CASPRGLGGELFF.